This TCR beta chain was captured by sequencing in a study of response to subunit inactivated influenza vaccine. This CDR3 comprises 16 residues. CDR1 is MNHEY and CDR2 is SVGEGT in the germline V gene. V lost 2 bases and J lost 5; bases outside the gene matches: 11. MiXCR was run by TCRdb on the RT-PCR reads, yielding one entry per CDR3 protein. The table includes 150,000 to 200,000 distinct CDR3 sequences, roughly a tenth detected once. This clonotype was seen a handful of times. This chain uses TRBV6-2 or TRBV6-3 with TRBJ1-2; 7 bases match TRBD1. Sequencing was performed on non-naive T cells sorted from PBMCs, taken roughly 6 weeks after vaccination. This receptor was taken from a man aged 45-60 years who received an inactivated influenza vaccine. The CDR3 here is CASSYNKGTADYGYTF. The DNA of the CDR3 is TGTGCCAGCAGTTACAACAAGGGGACAGCTGATTATGGCTACACCTTC.